One sample yielded the 18 T cell receptor beta chains listed below, sequenced in a study of CXCR3-negative and CXCR3-positive naive CD8 T cells. The study made its TRB cDNA libraries by 5' RACE, adding UMI labels. TCRdb re-called the 5' RACE reads; one entry per CDR3 protein, DNA not given. The sample includes about 26,000 distinct CDR3 sequences. Material: naive CXCR3- CD8+ T cells from blood. The subset was: CD45RO-CCR7+CD27+CD95- naive CD8+ T cells lacking CXCR3 (TNR3-). The receptors derive from a human donor in good health. Some clones in this sample may be carry-over from other donors' samples.

This chain joins TRBV9 and TRBJ2-3; absent DNA, TCRdb's TRBD1 call cannot be checked. From germline, CDR1 is SGDLS and CDR2 YYNGEE. The CDR3 consists of 15 residues. The CDR3 is CASSPPQRGADTQYF.

CDR3: CASSSPPGELFF. V gene TRBV7-7 combines with J gene TRBJ2-2. This CDR3 region has 12 residues. Germline-derived CDR1 and CDR2 are SSHAT and FNYEAQ (reference sequence). Looking up the rest from reference TRBV7-7 and TRBJ2-2 gives the full variable domain: GAGVSQSPRYKVTKRGQDVTLRCDPISSHATLYWYQQALGQGPEFLTYFNYEAQPDKSGLPSDRFSAERPEGSISTLTIQRTEQRDSAMYRCASSSPPGELFFGEGSRLTVL.

The chain has TRBV28 and TRBJ2-5; absent DNA, TCRdb's TRBD2 call cannot be checked. Germline assignment: CDR1 MDHEN and CDR2 SYDVKM. This CDR3 is built from 15 residues. CDR3 sequence reads: CASRTRTSGGETQYF.

The chain employs TRBV10-1 and TRBJ2-7; as DNA is missing, the TRBD1 call by TCRdb cannot be tested. The CDR3 is 15 residues long. Germline V gene sequence: CDR1 WNHNN, CDR2 SYGVQD (reference sequence). The CDR3: CASSDITGGSYEQYF.

This rearrangement joins TRBV5-1 to TRBJ1-1; lacking DNA, the TRBD1 call made by TCRdb goes unchecked. Germline values: CDR1 SGHRS, CDR2 YFSETQ. The CDR3 is 15 amino acids. The CDR3 sequence: CASSLVTGGHTEAFF.

The genes are TRBV4-3 and TRBJ2-3; TCRdb indicates TRBD2, and absent DNA this call remains unverified. Germline CDR1 is LGHNA and CDR2 is YSLEER. The CDR3 is 14 residues long. The CDR3 sequence is CASSRGTLSDTQYF.

The chain joins TRBV29-1 to TRBJ2-7; TCRdb's D call, TRBD1, is unchecked because there is no DNA. Germline CDR1 and CDR2: SQVTM and ANQGSEA. The CDR3 totals 14 residues. This CDR3 is CSVHLQGKGYEQYF.

The V gene is TRBV30, the J gene TRBJ2-1; with no DNA, the TCRdb D assignment of TRBD2 cannot be verified. Germline CDR1 and CDR2: GTSNPN and SVGIG (reference sequence). This CDR3 has 14 amino acids. The CDR3: CAWSLSGGSNEQFF.

This rearrangement joins TRBV6-4 to TRBJ2-1; the D call of TRBD1 rests on TCRdb alone, since no DNA is present to check it. CDR1 is MRHNA, CDR2 SNTAGT, per germline. This CDR3 is 13 amino acids long. The CDR3 loop is CASSPDRNNEQFF.

The chain uses TRBV4-3 and TRBJ1-1; TCRdb designates TRBD1, a call that cannot be tested without DNA. There are 16 residues in the CDR3. Germline lookup yields CDR1 LGHNA and CDR2 YSLEER. The CDR3: CASSQVAGHVNTEAFF.

The chain recombines TRBV12-3 or TRBV12-4 with TRBJ2-1; lacking DNA, the TRBD1 call made by TCRdb goes unchecked. CDR3 length equals 15 residues. The CDR3: CASSPRDRVGNEQFF.

V usage is TRBV28 and J usage is TRBJ2-7; TCRdb names TRBD1, which stays unverified in the absence of DNA. Germline assignment: CDR1 MDHEN and CDR2 SYDVKM. This CDR3 comprises 15 residues. The CDR3 loop is CASSFRDPPPYEQYF.

This chain uses TRBV29-1 with TRBJ1-1; without DNA, the TCRdb call of TRBD1 cannot be checked. Germline values: CDR1 SQVTM, CDR2 ANQGSEA. The CDR3 totals 13 residues. CDR3 residues: CSGDSDGSTEAFF.

This clonotype counts as medium-sized (0.01 to 0.1%) by frequency. The chain uses TRBV29-1 and TRBJ1-3. The CDR3 loop spans 14 amino acids. Germline lookup yields CDR1 SQVTM and CDR2 ANQGSEA. The CDR3 protein is CSVMVGVLGNTIYF.

The CDR3 reads CASSPAGTSGGGNEQFF. The chain carries TRBV9 and TRBJ2-1; TCRdb's D call of TRBD2 is untestable without DNA. Germline assignment: CDR1 SGDLS and CDR2 YYNGEE. The CDR3 covers 17 residues.

V usage is TRBV5-4 and J usage is TRBJ2-5. The CDR3 has 13 amino acids. The V gene's germline CDR1 is SGHNT and CDR2 YYREEE (reference sequence). The CDR3 loop is CASSLWNQETQYF. Complete variable domain (other parts from reference TRBV5-4 and TRBJ2-5): ETGVTQSPTHLIKTRGQQVTLRCSSQSGHNTVSWYQQALGQGPQFIFQYYREEENGRGNFPPRFSGLQFPNYSSELNVNALELDDSALYLCASSLWNQETQYFGPGTRLLVL.

By frequency, this clonotype registers medium-sized. The chain combines TRBV6-5 with TRBJ1-4. The CDR3 is 15 residues long. CDR1 is MNHEY, CDR2 SVGAGI, per germline. CDR3 loop: CASSYSGGTNEKLFF.

The CDR3 spells CASSPRVAGREETQYF. This rearrangement joins TRBV7-9 to TRBJ2-5; TCRdb indicates TRBD2, and absent DNA this call remains unverified. The germline V gene encodes CDR1 SEHNR and CDR2 FQNEAQ (reference sequence). The CDR3 totals 16 residues.